This TCR beta chain was sequenced in a study of identifying expanded T cells in peripheral blood. This clone appeared a few times. Using immunoSEQ multiplex PCR, the repertoire was profiled, and TCRdb retains in-frame clones only, with some absent. Of around 100,000 clones in the sample, 75% to 90% are singletons; the top ten hold about 16%. This CDR3 has 16 amino acids. CDR1 and CDR2 from the germline V gene are KGHSH and LQKENI. With 1 base removed from V and 0 bases from J, the gap between germline ends came to 12 bases. Specimen: blood. This TCR was sampled from a person between 18 and 70 years old in good health. The chain recombines TRBV18 with TRBJ1-2; D gene unclear. The CDR3 is CASSPLRQTTNYGYTF. In DNA, the CDR3 is TGTGCCAGCTCACCACTCCGTCAGACTACTAACTATGGCTACACCTTC.